Listed below are T cell receptor beta chains from one sample, sequenced in a study of blood T cell repertoires in COVID-19. Only in-frame clones appear in the TCRdb table, and some are missing; sequencing was by immunoSEQ multiplex PCR. Here the sample spans about 270,000 clones, approximately 77% being singletons. What was sequenced was peripheral blood. These receptors were taken from a woman between 18 and 30 years old with acute or convalescent COVID-19. The CDR3 runs from the conserved cysteine through the conserved F or W. D genes are given only for firm matches. Only some rows state a clone size, as once, few, many or a class for expanded clones.

>-|TRBD2|15|TRBJ2-1|TRBV30
TGTGCCTGGGACCGACTAGCGCTTCCCTACAATGAGCAGTTCTTC
CAWDRLALPYNEQFF
>-|-|15|TRBJ2-6|TRBV27
TGTGCCAGCAGTTTTGGGGAGCCTGGGGCCAACGTCCTGACTTTC
CASSFGEPGANVLTF
>-|TRBD2|17|TRBJ2-1|TRBV5-1
TGCGCCAGCAGCTTGGTGTGGGGCGGGAGGACCCACAATGAGCAGTTCTTC
CASSLVWGGRTHNEQFF
>few|-|12|TRBJ2-2|TRBV4-2
TGTGCCAGCAGCCAAGATCTGGGGGAGCTGTTTTTT
CASSQDLGELFF
>-|TRBD1|16|TRBJ2-7|TRBV27
TGTGCCAGCAGGTCAGTCCCGGGACAGGGGGCCTACGAGCAGTACTTC
CASRSVPGQGAYEQYF
>-|-|17|TRBJ1-6|TRBV12-1
TGTGCCAGCAGCTTTGGGGGCAAGAGCTCCTATAATTCACCCCTCCACTTT
CASSFGGKSSYNSPLHF
>-|TRBD2|16|TRBJ2-1|TRBV12-5
TGTGCTAGTGGTCTCGGACTAGCGGGAGTATCAAATGAGCAGTTCTTC
CASGLGLAGVSNEQFF
>-|TRBD1|14|TRBJ1-1|TRBV7-2
TGTGCCAGCAGGTGGGACAGGACGAACACTGAAGCTTTCTTT
CASRWDRTNTEAFF
>-|-|14|TRBJ2-7|TRBV13
TGTGCCAGCAGCGGCCAACAGTTACAGTACGAGCAGTACTTC
CASSGQQLQYEQYF
>-|-|15|TRBJ2-5|TRBV5-1
TGCGCCAGCAGCCCCGGGGGATTGGGCCAAGAGACCCAGTACTTC
CASSPGGLGQETQYF
>-|-|14|TRBJ2-7|TRBV24-1
TGTGCCACCAGTGATTTGAAACGGGGTCTCCGGCAGTACTTC
CATSDLKRGLRQYF
>-|TRBD1|15|TRBJ1-5|TRBV11-2
TGTGCCAGCAGCCAGGGACAGTATAGCAATCAGCCCCAGCATTTT
CASSQGQYSNQPQHF
>-|-|13|TRBJ2-5|TRBV28
TGTGCCAGCAGTTCACATCCCAAAGAGACCCAGTACTTC
CASSSHPKETQYF
>once|TRBD2|17|TRBJ2-3|TRBV7-9
TGTGCCAGCAGCTGGACTAGCGGGGAGGTTAGCACAGATACGCAGTATTTT
CASSWTSGEVSTDTQYF
>few|-|15|TRBJ1-2|TRBV27
TGTGCCAGCAGTTTAAGGCTCGGACTTAACTATGGCTACACCTTC
CASSLRLGLNYGYTF
>-|TRBD1|15|TRBJ1-2|TRBV5-1
TGCGCCAGCAGCCAAGACAGGGGAGAAGGGAATGGCTACACCTTC
CASSQDRGEGNGYTF
>-|-|15|TRBJ2-4|TRBV6-5
TGTGCCAGCAGTTACTCAGCGCTAGCCAAAAACATTCAGTACTTC
CASSYSALAKNIQYF
>-|-|14|TRBJ2-1|TRBV7-9
TGTGCCAGCAGCTACGGGAGCCCCTACAATGAGCAGTTCTTC
CASSYGSPYNEQFF
>many|TRBD1|13|TRBJ1-1|TRBV5-1
TGCGCCAGCAGCTTGGGAACAGGGGGGTTAGCTTTCTTT
CASSLGTGGLAFF
>-|TRBD2|17|TRBJ2-5|TRBV27
TGTGCCAGCAGTTCCGCCCGGACTAGCAGAATAGAAGAGACCCAGTACTTC
CASSSARTSRIEETQYF
>-|-|14|TRBJ1-2|TRBV11-2
TGTGCCAGCAGCTACGGGCAGGGAATCTATGGCTACACCTTC
CASSYGQGIYGYTF